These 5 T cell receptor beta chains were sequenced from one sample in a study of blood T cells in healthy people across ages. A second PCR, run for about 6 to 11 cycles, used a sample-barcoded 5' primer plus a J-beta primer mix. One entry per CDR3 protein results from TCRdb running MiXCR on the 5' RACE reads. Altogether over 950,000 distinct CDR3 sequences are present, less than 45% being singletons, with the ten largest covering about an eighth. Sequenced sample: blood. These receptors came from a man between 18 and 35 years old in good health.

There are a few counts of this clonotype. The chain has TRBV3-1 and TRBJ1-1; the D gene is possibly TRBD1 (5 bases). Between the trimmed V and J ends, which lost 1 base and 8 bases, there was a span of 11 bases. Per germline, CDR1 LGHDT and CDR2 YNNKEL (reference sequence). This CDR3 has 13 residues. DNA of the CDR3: TGTGCCAGCAGCCAAGGGGGACGGGTAGAAGCTTTCTTT. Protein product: CASSQGGRVEAFF. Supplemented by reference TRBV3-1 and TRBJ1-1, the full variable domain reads DTAVSQTPKYLVTQMGNDKSIKCEQNLGHDTMYWYKQDSKKFLKIMFSYNNKELIINETVPNRFSPKSPDKAHLNLHINSLELGDSAVYFCASSQGGRVEAFFGQGTRLTVV.

The CDR3 protein is CASSVRWGEFEQFF. In DNA, the CDR3 is TGTGCCAGCAGCGTAAGGTGGGGGGAGTTTGAGCAGTTCTTC. The chain uses TRBV9 and TRBJ2-1; the D gene is possibly TRBD2 (6 bases). This CDR3 spans 14 amino acids. Germline V gives CDR1 SGDLS, CDR2 YYNGEE. The V end was cut by 1 base, the J end by 9 bases, with 14 bases between.

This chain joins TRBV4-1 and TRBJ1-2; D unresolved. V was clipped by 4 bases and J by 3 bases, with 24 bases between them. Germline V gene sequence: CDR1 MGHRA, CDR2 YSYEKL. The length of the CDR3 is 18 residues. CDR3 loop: CASSPFLPRAGAHYGYTF. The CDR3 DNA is TGCGCCAGCAGCCCATTTCTCCCGCGAGCAGGTGCCCACTATGGCTACACCTTC.

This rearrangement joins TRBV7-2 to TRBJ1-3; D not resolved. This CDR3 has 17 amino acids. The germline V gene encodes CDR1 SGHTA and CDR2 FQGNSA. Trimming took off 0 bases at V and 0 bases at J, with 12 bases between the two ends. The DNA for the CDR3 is TGTGCCAGCAGCTTAGCAGGCAGCCTCAGCTCTGGAAACACCATATATTTT. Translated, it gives CASSLAGSLSSGNTIYF.

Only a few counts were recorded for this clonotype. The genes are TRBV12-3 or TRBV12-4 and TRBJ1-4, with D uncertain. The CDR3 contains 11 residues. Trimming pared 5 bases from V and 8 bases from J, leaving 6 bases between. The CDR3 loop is CASSVEEKLFF. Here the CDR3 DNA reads TGTGCCAGCAGTGTAGAGGAAAAACTGTTTTTT.